This entry concerns a single T cell receptor beta chain. The target antigen is unknown. Clones were read by immunoSEQ multiplex PCR, and TCRdb kept only the in-frame ones, dropping some. The data hold roughly 150,000 clones, with about 90% observed a single time. This specimen comes from a study of T cell responses to AZD1222 COVID-19 vaccine. Germline CDR1 is SGHTA and CDR2 is FQGNSA. V gave up 7 bases and J gave up 0 bases, with 9 bases separating them. The CDR3 runs 13 residues. The study's findings and limits: Unmutated variant regions reportedly attract nearly half of all spike-specific TCRs. The study sampled repertoires only after the peak T cell response.

Researchers grouped second doses given at about 4 or about 12 weeks into one pool. The J gene is TRBJ1-1, the V gene TRBV7-2, with D unclear. This receptor was obtained from an adult who received the AZD1222 COVID-19 vaccine. The sequences come from peripheral blood, collected 28 days after the second AZD1222 dose. CDR3 bases: TGTGCCAGCAACGAAAACTTGAACACTGAAGCTTTCTTT. Encoded protein: CASNENLNTEAFF.